Sequencing of this TCR beta chain was carried out in a study of blood T cell repertoires in COVID-19. Study-level background: Samples of COVID-19 (acute and convalescent) were obtained from the United States, Italy and Spain. The analysed material was cDNA or gDNA that came from T cells, B-cell-depleted T cells, or PBMCs.

This clone was found once. Original processing notes: Reference gene primer amplification yielded estimated nucleated cell counts. Repertoires were generated with immunoSEQ multiplex PCR, while TCRdb's copy carries only in-frame clones and drops some. V and J calls and clone size are given by that table; D and trimming were obtained from the DNA. The sample holds 350,000 to 450,000 clones, over 80% seen once. Participant-reported clinical history was the basis for cohort assignment. The TCR originated in a woman aged 50 to 60 who had recovered from COVID-19. Sequencing was performed on PBMCs or T cells enriched from blood (not recorded which).

Here the CDR3 DNA reads TGTGCCAGCAGCTTGGGCCGCGGGGGGCAGCCCCAGCATTTT. It encodes CASSLGRGGQPQHF. The chain links TRBV5-6 to TRBJ1-5, with D tentatively TRBD1 (5 bases). Germline V gene lookup returns CDR1 SGHDT and CDR2 YYEEEE. The CDR3 consists of 14 residues. Between the trimmed V and J ends, which lost 0 bases and 7 bases, there was a span of 11 bases.